Listed below are T cell receptor beta chains from one sample, sequenced in a study of monozygotic twins with inflammatory bowel disease. TCRdb re-called the 5' RACE reads and gives one entry per CDR3 protein, without DNA. The sample totals approximately 400,000 distinct CDR3 sequences. The sample taken for sequencing was blood. The receptor set was obtained from a human donor with ulcerative colitis or Crohn's disease, or a healthy co-twin of an affected twin (not recorded which). Both conserved end residues are part of each CDR3.

j_call v_call cdr3_aa
TRBJ2-4 TRBV7-2 CASSPERMKNIQYF
TRBJ2-5 TRBV13 CASSLTGIGLAGGETQYF
TRBJ2-1 TRBV28 CAALPTLGSSGNEQFF
TRBJ2-6 TRBV19 CASSTQPLTGSGANVLTF
TRBJ2-7 TRBV7-2 CASSLFRGRAYEQYF
TRBJ2-7 TRBV5-1 CASSSDLASSSYEQYF
TRBJ2-1 TRBV25-1 CASSPTTLSGTSYNEQFF
TRBJ2-5 TRBV18 CASSPGIEETQYF
TRBJ1-5 TRBV30 CAWSYRADQPQHF
TRBJ2-7 TRBV7-2 CASSLNGGRLPYEQYF
TRBJ2-1 TRBV6-2/TRBV6-3 CASRVSGSGVNEQFF
TRBJ2-1 TRBV20-1 CSARTGRTSYNEQFF
TRBJ2-7 TRBV6-1 CASSEKWDRGLEQYF
TRBJ1-5 TRBV18 CASSAQGPQPQHF
TRBJ2-1 TRBV7-3 CASSPNRIEQFF
TRBJ1-1 TRBV18 CASSPEVYGTEAFF
TRBJ2-1 TRBV18 CASSPVYGNEQFF
TRBJ2-1 TRBV7-2 CASSPLGTSGGEEQFF
TRBJ1-6 TRBV28 CASSLWYRTRDNPYLHF
TRBJ2-1 TRBV20-1 CSASRRLGEQFF